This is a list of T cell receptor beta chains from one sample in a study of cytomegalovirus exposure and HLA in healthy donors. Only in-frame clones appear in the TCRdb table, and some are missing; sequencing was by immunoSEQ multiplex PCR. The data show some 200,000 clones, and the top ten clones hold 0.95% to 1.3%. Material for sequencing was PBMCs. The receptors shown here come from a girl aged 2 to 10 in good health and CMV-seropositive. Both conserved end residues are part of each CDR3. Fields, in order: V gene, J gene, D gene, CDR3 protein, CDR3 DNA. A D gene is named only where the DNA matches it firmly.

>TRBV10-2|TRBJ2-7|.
CASSESYRDEQYF
TGCGCCAGCAGTGAGTCCTACAGGGACGAGCAGTACTTC
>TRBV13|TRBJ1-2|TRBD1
CASSNRDRTYYGYTF
TGTGCCAGCAGCAACCGGGACAGGACATACTATGGCTACACCTTC
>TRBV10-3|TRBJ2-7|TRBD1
CALAAGAGGAYEQYF
TGTGCCCTCGCGGCAGGCGCAGGGGGAGCCTACGAGCAGTACTTC
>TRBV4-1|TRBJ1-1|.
CASSQERQRREAFF
TGCGCCAGCAGCCAAGAGAGGCAGCGTAGGGAAGCTTTCTTT
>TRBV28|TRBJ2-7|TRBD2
CASSLYGGTSDSYEQYF
TGTGCCAGCAGTTTATACGGGGGGACTAGCGACTCCTACGAGCAGTACTTC
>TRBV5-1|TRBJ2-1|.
CASSLVRNNEQFF
TGCGCCAGCAGCTTGGTTCGTAACAATGAGCAGTTCTTC
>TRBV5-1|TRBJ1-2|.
CASSLAGGYDGYTF
TGCGCCAGCAGCTTGGCCGGGGGATATGATGGCTACACCTTC
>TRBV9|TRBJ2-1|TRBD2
CASSAEGLAGNEQFF
TGTGCCAGCAGCGCTGAAGGACTAGCTGGCAATGAGCAGTTCTTC
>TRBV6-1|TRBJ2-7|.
CASRTGSAYEQYF
TGTGCCAGCAGAACAGGGAGTGCCTACGAGCAGTACTTC
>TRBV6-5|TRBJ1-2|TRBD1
CASRPDRDYGYTF
TGTGCCAGCAGGCCGGACAGGGATTATGGCTACACCTTC
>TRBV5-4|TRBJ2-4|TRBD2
CASSLEVAGNIQYF
TGTGCCAGCAGCTTGGAGGTAGCGGGAAACATTCAGTACTTC